What follows is one T cell receptor (beta chain) and its context. The antigen is unknown. The CDR3 contains 17 residues. Germline values: CDR1 MNHNS, CDR2 SASEGT. V shed 4 bases and J shed 0 bases, with 17 bases lying between them. These data come from a study of long-term antiretroviral therapy in people with HIV. Study-level points and caveats: On ART adherence, viral resistance or therapy changes, no data were available. Pre-ART expanded TRB clones stayed dominant throughout, though often decreasing after ART.

At survey level, the immunoSEQ assay was run in its v3.0 version. TCRdb's copy holds only in-frame clones and misses some; the assay was immunoSEQ multiplex PCR. The data show roughly 25,000 clones, roughly four fifths seen once. Two or more post-ART PBMC samples, plus at least one pre-ART sample, were available for each donor. In the United States, treatment was given to all participants with HIV. The sample in question was unsorted PBMCs, obtained 0.7 years before starting antiretroviral therapy. The source of this sequence is a man aged 25-40 years with HIV. The chain joins TRBV6-1 to TRBJ2-3; the D gene is possibly TRBD1 (5 bases). The CDR3 sequence: CASSGGARLGSTDTQYF. CDR3 bases: TGTGCCAGCAGTGGGGGCGCCAGGCTAGGGAGCACAGATACGCAGTATTTT.